A selection of T cell receptor beta chains follows, all from one sample in a study of CD8 T cells in Susac syndrome. In TCRdb, the immunoSEQ multiplex PCR reads were re-called with MiXCR into one record per CDR3 protein. Among around 300,000 distinct CDR3 sequences listed, over 75% were seen once. Specimen: CD8+ T cells from PBMCs. These receptors were collected from a human donor with multiple sclerosis. Each CDR3 is given with its conserved first and last residue. Fields, in order: V gene, J gene, D gene, clone size, CDR3 protein, CDR3 DNA. The D gene is left open where the match is weak. The size entry is marked missing in some rows and otherwise reads once, few, many or a size class.

V gene: TRBV20-1; J gene: TRBJ2-7; D gene: NA; clone size: once; CDR3 protein: CSARPLRSYEQYF; CDR3 DNA: TGCAGTGCTAGACCTTTGAGGTCCTACGAGCAGTACTTC
V gene: TRBV7-2; J gene: TRBJ1-4; D gene: NA; clone size: NA; CDR3 protein: CASSQEGFWEKLFF; CDR3 DNA: TGTGCCAGCAGCCAAGAGGGGTTTTGGGAAAAACTGTTTTTT
V gene: TRBV5-4; J gene: TRBJ2-3; D gene: NA; clone size: NA; CDR3 protein: CASSLGVGRDGTDTQYF; CDR3 DNA: TGTGCCAGCAGCTTGGGAGTTGGGCGGGATGGCACAGATACGCAGTATTTT
V gene: TRBV4-1; J gene: TRBJ1-5; D gene: NA; clone size: few; CDR3 protein: CASSQEDTSSNQPQHF; CDR3 DNA: TGCGCCAGCAGCCAGGAAGATACCTCTAGCAATCAGCCCCAGCATTTT
V gene: TRBV30; J gene: TRBJ2-2; D gene: TRBD1; clone size: NA; CDR3 protein: CACQTGQGSVTGELFF; CDR3 DNA: TGTGCCTGCCAAACAGGACAGGGCTCGGTAACCGGGGAGCTGTTTTTT
V gene: TRBV30; J gene: TRBJ1-5; D gene: NA; clone size: NA; CDR3 protein: CAWSEPDRPNQPQHF; CDR3 DNA: TGTGCCTGGAGTGAGCCGGACAGACCAAATCAACCCCAGCATTTT
V gene: TRBV13; J gene: TRBJ2-5; D gene: NA; clone size: NA; CDR3 protein: CASRIRGAGKETQYF; CDR3 DNA: TGTGCCAGCAGAATTAGGGGGGCAGGGAAAGAGACCCAGTACTTC
V gene: TRBV6-2/TRBV6-3; J gene: TRBJ1-2; D gene: NA; clone size: NA; CDR3 protein: CASSYGQHYGYTF; CDR3 DNA: TGTGCCAGCAGTTACGGACAGCACTATGGCTACACCTTC
V gene: TRBV24-1; J gene: TRBJ2-1; D gene: NA; clone size: NA; CDR3 protein: CATQFQYEQFF; CDR3 DNA: TGTGCCACCCAATTTCAGTATGAGCAGTTCTTC
V gene: TRBV15; J gene: TRBJ1-4; D gene: TRBD1; clone size: NA; CDR3 protein: CATSRDSGQGHEKLFF; CDR3 DNA: TGTGCCACCAGCAGAGATTCGGGACAGGGCCATGAAAAACTGTTTTTT
V gene: TRBV6-6; J gene: TRBJ2-7; D gene: NA; clone size: few; CDR3 protein: CASSYSGQSSEQYF; CDR3 DNA: TGTGCCAGCAGTTACTCGGGGCAGAGCAGCGAGCAGTACTTC
V gene: TRBV5-1; J gene: TRBJ1-2; D gene: NA; clone size: NA; CDR3 protein: CASSSYSPGSLYGYTF; CDR3 DNA: TGCGCCAGCAGCTCTTACAGTCCAGGGTCCCTCTATGGCTACACCTTC
V gene: TRBV27; J gene: TRBJ2-7; D gene: NA; clone size: NA; CDR3 protein: CASSLSSGGHSYEQYF; CDR3 DNA: TGTGCCAGCAGTTTATCGTCGGGGGGCCACTCCTACGAGCAGTACTTC
V gene: TRBV6-1; J gene: TRBJ2-1; D gene: TRBD2; clone size: NA; CDR3 protein: CASSLIAGEPYNEQFF; CDR3 DNA: TGTGCCAGCAGTCTCATAGCGGGAGAACCCTACAATGAGCAGTTCTTC
V gene: TRBV7-2; J gene: TRBJ2-4; D gene: TRBD2; clone size: NA; CDR3 protein: CASSLGGGAYIQYF; CDR3 DNA: TGTGCCAGCAGCTTAGGCGGGGGGGCTTACATTCAGTACTTC
V gene: TRBV20-1; J gene: TRBJ1-3; D gene: NA; clone size: NA; CDR3 protein: CSARDAPSPQGSSGNTIYF; CDR3 DNA: TGCAGTGCTAGAGATGCCCCCAGCCCCCAAGGGAGCTCTGGAAACACCATATATTTT
V gene: TRBV30; J gene: TRBJ1-5; D gene: TRBD1; clone size: NA; CDR3 protein: CAWSDAVTGDSNQPQHF; CDR3 DNA: TGTGCCTGGAGTGACGCAGTGACAGGGGATAGCAATCAGCCCCAGCATTTT
V gene: TRBV15; J gene: TRBJ1-1; D gene: NA; clone size: once; CDR3 protein: CATSFRVMNTEAFF; CDR3 DNA: TGTGCCACCAGCTTCAGAGTCATGAACACTGAAGCTTTCTTT
V gene: TRBV28; J gene: TRBJ2-7; D gene: NA; clone size: NA; CDR3 protein: CASSFVPSNYEQYF; CDR3 DNA: TGTGCCAGCAGTTTTGTCCCTTCGAACTACGAGCAGTACTTC
V gene: TRBV11-2; J gene: TRBJ2-5; D gene: NA; clone size: NA; CDR3 protein: CASRSNGGWETQYF; CDR3 DNA: TGTGCCAGCAGGTCGAACGGGGGCTGGGAGACCCAGTACTTC
V gene: TRBV3-1; J gene: TRBJ2-1; D gene: TRBD1; clone size: NA; CDR3 protein: CASSHLFGQGASYNEQFF; CDR3 DNA: TGTGCCAGCAGCCACCTCTTTGGACAGGGGGCTTCCTACAATGAGCAGTTCTTC
V gene: TRBV28; J gene: TRBJ2-5; D gene: TRBD2; clone size: once; CDR3 protein: CASTLAGGPGETQYF; CDR3 DNA: TGTGCCAGCACTTTAGCGGGGGGGCCGGGAGAGACCCAGTACTTC
V gene: TRBV24-1; J gene: TRBJ2-5; D gene: NA; clone size: NA; CDR3 protein: CATSQDRQETQYF; CDR3 DNA: TGTGCCACCAGCCAGGACAGACAAGAGACCCAGTACTTC
V gene: TRBV29-1; J gene: TRBJ2-3; D gene: NA; clone size: NA; CDR3 protein: CSVEDYDATRGDTDTQYF; CDR3 DNA: TGCAGCGTTGAAGATTATGACGCGACGCGGGGTGACACAGATACGCAGTATTTT
V gene: TRBV10-3; J gene: TRBJ1-1; D gene: NA; clone size: NA; CDR3 protein: CAISGERGTEAFF; CDR3 DNA: TGTGCCATCTCGGGGGAGAGGGGCACTGAAGCTTTCTTT
V gene: TRBV5-1; J gene: TRBJ2-7; D gene: TRBD1; clone size: NA; CDR3 protein: CASSRRDSTYEQYF; CDR3 DNA: TGCGCCAGCAGCCGCCGGGACAGTACCTACGAGCAGTACTTC
V gene: TRBV15; J gene: TRBJ2-7; D gene: NA; clone size: NA; CDR3 protein: CATSKSPGIGPYEQYF; CDR3 DNA: TGTGCCACCAGCAAATCCCCAGGGATAGGGCCCTACGAGCAGTACTTC
V gene: TRBV7-2; J gene: TRBJ2-1; D gene: TRBD1; clone size: NA; CDR3 protein: CASSLPTGGLDEQFF; CDR3 DNA: TGTGCCAGCAGCTTACCGACAGGGGGCCTTGATGAGCAGTTCTTC
V gene: TRBV6-1; J gene: TRBJ2-6; D gene: NA; clone size: NA; CDR3 protein: CASSEILGTGANVLTF; CDR3 DNA: TGTGCCAGCAGTGAAATATTGGGGACTGGGGCCAACGTCCTGACTTTC
V gene: TRBV15; J gene: TRBJ1-2; D gene: NA; clone size: NA; CDR3 protein: CATSTGPSNYGYTF; CDR3 DNA: TGTGCCACCAGCACCGGTCCCTCTAACTATGGCTACACCTTC
V gene: TRBV19; J gene: TRBJ2-1; D gene: NA; clone size: NA; CDR3 protein: CASSMVTYNEQFF; CDR3 DNA: TGTGCCAGTAGTATGGTAACGTACAATGAGCAGTTCTTC
V gene: TRBV7-9; J gene: TRBJ2-2; D gene: NA; clone size: NA; CDR3 protein: CASSLAGMTGELFF; CDR3 DNA: TGTGCCAGCAGCTTAGCGGGCATGACCGGGGAGCTGTTTTTT
V gene: TRBV4-2; J gene: TRBJ1-3; D gene: NA; clone size: NA; CDR3 protein: CASSQDPDGSGNTIYF; CDR3 DNA: TGTGCCAGCAGCCAAGATCCGGACGGTTCCGGAAACACCATATATTTT
V gene: TRBV19; J gene: TRBJ2-1; D gene: TRBD2; clone size: NA; CDR3 protein: CATAGENEQFF; CDR3 DNA: TGTGCCACCGCGGGAGAAAATGAGCAGTTCTTC
V gene: TRBV9; J gene: TRBJ2-5; D gene: NA; clone size: NA; CDR3 protein: CASSVAGFETQYF; CDR3 DNA: TGTGCCAGCAGCGTAGCCGGGTTCGAGACCCAGTACTTC
V gene: TRBV6-2/TRBV6-3; J gene: TRBJ2-1; D gene: NA; clone size: NA; CDR3 protein: CASRLPHNEQFF; CDR3 DNA: TGTGCCAGCAGACTACCCCACAATGAGCAGTTCTTC
V gene: TRBV10-3; J gene: TRBJ2-2; D gene: TRBD1; clone size: once; CDR3 protein: CAISAGTANTGELFF; CDR3 DNA: TGTGCCATCAGTGCCGGGACAGCTAACACCGGGGAGCTGTTTTTT
V gene: TRBV19; J gene: TRBJ2-7; D gene: NA; clone size: NA; CDR3 protein: CASSIGTTNYEQYF; CDR3 DNA: TGTGCCAGTAGTATTGGGACAACTAACTACGAGCAGTACTTC
V gene: TRBV29-1; J gene: TRBJ2-7; D gene: NA; clone size: NA; CDR3 protein: CSVAGESYEQYF; CDR3 DNA: TGCAGCGTTGCAGGGGAGTCTTACGAGCAGTACTTC
V gene: TRBV7-7; J gene: TRBJ2-5; D gene: NA; clone size: NA; CDR3 protein: CASSLESRAGETQYF; CDR3 DNA: TGTGCTAGCAGCTTAGAGAGCAGGGCTGGCGAGACCCAGTACTTC
V gene: TRBV20-1; J gene: TRBJ2-1; D gene: NA; clone size: NA; CDR3 protein: CSARAHLALRWDNPNNEQFF; CDR3 DNA: TGCAGTGCTAGGGCCCATCTAGCTCTGCGGTGGGACAACCCCAACAATGAGCAGTTCTTC
V gene: TRBV12-3/TRBV12-4; J gene: TRBJ2-5; D gene: NA; clone size: NA; CDR3 protein: CASSLAGTHYGGETQYF; CDR3 DNA: TGTGCCAGCAGTTTAGCTGGGACTCACTATGGAGGAGAGACCCAGTACTTC
V gene: TRBV20-1; J gene: TRBJ2-7; D gene: TRBD1; clone size: NA; CDR3 protein: CSAERRDRDEQYF; CDR3 DNA: TGCAGTGCGGAACGCCGGGACAGGGACGAGCAGTACTTC
V gene: TRBV27; J gene: TRBJ1-2; D gene: NA; clone size: once; CDR3 protein: CASSSSPGFYGYTF; CDR3 DNA: NA
V gene: TRBV30; J gene: TRBJ2-5; D gene: NA; clone size: once; CDR3 protein: CATQRYGRSETQYF; CDR3 DNA: TGTGCCACCCAGAGGTACGGGCGGTCCGAGACCCAGTACTTC
V gene: TRBV7-9; J gene: TRBJ1-2; D gene: TRBD1; clone size: NA; CDR3 protein: CASSFYLGTGGYGYTF; CDR3 DNA: TGTGCCAGCAGCTTTTACCTCGGGACAGGCGGCTATGGCTACACCTTC
V gene: TRBV7-9; J gene: TRBJ1-1; D gene: NA; clone size: NA; CDR3 protein: CASSPNRPNTEAFF; CDR3 DNA: TGTGCCAGCAGCCCCAATCGCCCTAACACTGAAGCTTTCTTT
V gene: TRBV4-3; J gene: TRBJ2-2; D gene: TRBD2; clone size: NA; CDR3 protein: CASSKTLAGESGELFF; CDR3 DNA: TGCGCCAGCAGCAAAACATTAGCGGGAGAAAGCGGGGAGCTGTTTTTT
V gene: TRBV11-3; J gene: TRBJ2-7; D gene: NA; clone size: NA; CDR3 protein: CASSLGRESSEQYF; CDR3 DNA: TGTGCCAGCAGCTTAGGGCGAGAGTCCTCCGAGCAGTACTTC
V gene: TRBV30; J gene: TRBJ2-7; D gene: NA; clone size: NA; CDR3 protein: CAWSTGGEQYF; CDR3 DNA: TGTGCCTGGAGTACCGGGGGCGAGCAGTACTTC
V gene: TRBV2; J gene: TRBJ2-2; D gene: NA; clone size: NA; CDR3 protein: CASWGQPNTGELFF; CDR3 DNA: TGTGCCAGCTGGGGACAACCGAACACCGGGGAGCTGTTTTTT
V gene: TRBV29-1; J gene: TRBJ1-2; D gene: NA; clone size: NA; CDR3 protein: CSVPDGGGGYTF; CDR3 DNA: TGCAGCGTTCCTGACGGAGGAGGTGGCTACACCTTC
V gene: TRBV7-9; J gene: TRBJ2-4; D gene: TRBD1; clone size: NA; CDR3 protein: CASSLGQGAEIDKNIQYF; CDR3 DNA: TGTGCCAGCAGCCTTGGACAGGGGGCTGAAATTGACAAAAACATTCAGTACTTC
V gene: TRBV7-3; J gene: TRBJ2-2; D gene: NA; clone size: NA; CDR3 protein: CASSLNTNTGELFF; CDR3 DNA: TGTGCCAGCAGCTTGAACACGAACACCGGGGAGCTGTTTTTT
V gene: TRBV15; J gene: TRBJ2-1; D gene: TRBD1; clone size: NA; CDR3 protein: CATSAGTGEWSEQFF; CDR3 DNA: TGTGCCACCAGCGCTGGGACAGGGGAATGGAGTGAGCAGTTCTTC
V gene: TRBV7-6; J gene: TRBJ1-2; D gene: NA; clone size: once; CDR3 protein: CASSLDAGAYGYTF; CDR3 DNA: TGTGCCAGCAGCTTAGACGCAGGGGCGTATGGCTACACCTTC
V gene: TRBV28; J gene: TRBJ2-7; D gene: TRBD1; clone size: NA; CDR3 protein: CASSLTQGAKDEQYF; CDR3 DNA: TGTGCCAGCAGTTTAACGCAGGGGGCAAAGGACGAGCAGTACTTC